The rows below give T cell receptor beta chains drawn from one sample of a study of blood T cell repertoires in COVID-19. Produced via immunoSEQ multiplex PCR; TCRdb's table is partial and in-frame only. The data hold 130,000 to 150,000 clones, with just under 85% observed a single time. Sequencing was carried out using PBMCs or T cells enriched from blood (not recorded which). These receptors were obtained from a woman aged 40 to 50 who had recovered from COVID-19. CDR3s include the opening cysteine and the closing phenylalanine or tryptophan. D genes are given only for firm matches. Clone size appears in some rows only: once, few, many, or a class for an expanded clone.

J gene: TRBJ2-1; D gene: TRBD2; V gene: TRBV4-1; clone size: NA; CDR3 protein: CASSQGPSGSSYNEQFF; CDR3 DNA: TGCGCCAGCAGCCAAGGGCCTAGCGGGAGTTCCTACAATGAGCAGTTCTTC
J gene: TRBJ1-3; D gene: TRBD1; V gene: TRBV19; clone size: NA; CDR3 protein: CASSPRDSTRSGNTIYF; CDR3 DNA: TGTGCCAGTAGTCCTCGGGACAGTACCCGTTCTGGAAACACCATATATTTT
J gene: TRBJ1-2; D gene: NA; V gene: TRBV2; clone size: NA; CDR3 protein: CASSVGLGDGYTF; CDR3 DNA: TGTGCCAGCAGTGTTGGACTGGGCGATGGCTACACCTTC
J gene: TRBJ1-6; D gene: TRBD1; V gene: TRBV28; clone size: NA; CDR3 protein: CASRPTGFSYNSPLHF; CDR3 DNA: TGTGCCAGCAGACCGACAGGGTTTTCCTATAATTCACCCCTCCACTTT
J gene: TRBJ1-2; D gene: NA; V gene: TRBV5-4; clone size: once; CDR3 protein: CASSSSDFLSDYGYTF; CDR3 DNA: TGTGCCAGCAGCTCCTCTGACTTCCTCTCGGACTATGGCTACACCTTC
J gene: TRBJ2-1; D gene: NA; V gene: TRBV12-5; clone size: NA; CDR3 protein: CASGLPTTGNEQFF; CDR3 DNA: TGTGCTAGTGGTTTGCCCACCACAGGGAATGAGCAGTTCTTC
J gene: TRBJ1-2; D gene: NA; V gene: TRBV12-3/TRBV12-4; clone size: NA; CDR3 protein: CASSRDSNYGYTF; CDR3 DNA: TGTGCCAGCAGCCGCGACAGTAACTATGGCTACACCTTC
J gene: TRBJ1-5; D gene: TRBD1; V gene: TRBV27; clone size: once; CDR3 protein: CASSKTGGQPQHF; CDR3 DNA: TGTGCCAGCAGCAAGACAGGGGGACAGCCCCAGCATTTT
J gene: TRBJ2-1; D gene: NA; V gene: TRBV5-8; clone size: once; CDR3 protein: CASSLFSVAAYNEQFF; CDR3 DNA: TGTGCCAGCAGCTTGTTCTCCGTCGCGGCTTACAATGAGCAGTTCTTC
J gene: TRBJ2-3; D gene: NA; V gene: TRBV4-1; clone size: NA; CDR3 protein: CASSLILSTDTQYF; CDR3 DNA: TGCGCCAGCAGCCTGATCCTATCCACAGATACGCAGTATTTT
J gene: TRBJ2-7; D gene: TRBD1; V gene: TRBV11-2; clone size: NA; CDR3 protein: CASKEGQGGLYEQYF; CDR3 DNA: TGTGCCAGCAAGGAGGGACAGGGTGGGCTCTACGAGCAGTACTTC
J gene: TRBJ2-5; D gene: NA; V gene: TRBV19; clone size: NA; CDR3 protein: CASSMGGTPTTQYF; CDR3 DNA: TGTGCCAGTAGTATGGGGGGGACACCAACGACCCAGTACTTC
J gene: TRBJ2-7; D gene: NA; V gene: TRBV30; clone size: NA; CDR3 protein: CAQSGPLDEQYF; CDR3 DNA: TGTGCACAGAGCGGGCCTCTTGACGAGCAGTACTTC
J gene: TRBJ2-5; D gene: TRBD1; V gene: TRBV7-9; clone size: few; CDR3 protein: CASSFSPTGETQYF; CDR3 DNA: TGTGCCAGCAGCTTTAGCCCGACAGGGGAGACCCAGTACTTC
J gene: TRBJ1-1; D gene: TRBD1; V gene: TRBV19; clone size: NA; CDR3 protein: CASSRGQGAQAEAFF; CDR3 DNA: TGTGCCAGTAGTAGGGGACAGGGGGCGCAGGCTGAAGCTTTCTTT
J gene: TRBJ1-3; D gene: NA; V gene: TRBV4-1; clone size: NA; CDR3 protein: CASSHRSSGNTIYF; CDR3 DNA: TGCGCCAGCAGCCATCGTAGCTCTGGAAACACCATATATTTT
J gene: TRBJ2-3; D gene: TRBD2; V gene: TRBV5-1; clone size: NA; CDR3 protein: CASSLSGRSSDTQYF; CDR3 DNA: TGCGCCAGCAGCTTAAGCGGGAGATCCTCAGATACGCAGTATTTT
J gene: TRBJ2-7; D gene: NA; V gene: TRBV13; clone size: NA; CDR3 protein: CASSLFLGLDAYEQYF; CDR3 DNA: TGTGCCAGCAGCTTGTTCCTCGGACTGGACGCCTACGAGCAGTACTTC
J gene: TRBJ1-1; D gene: NA; V gene: TRBV5-4; clone size: NA; CDR3 protein: CASSFVVGQNTEAFF; CDR3 DNA: TGTGCCAGCAGCTTTGTAGTGGGACAGAACACTGAAGCTTTCTTT
J gene: TRBJ1-2; D gene: NA; V gene: TRBV2; clone size: few; CDR3 protein: CASRNRDLGYGYTF; CDR3 DNA: TGTGCCAGCAGGAACCGGGACTTAGGGTATGGCTACACCTTC
J gene: TRBJ1-2; D gene: NA; V gene: TRBV3-1/TRBV3-2; clone size: few; CDR3 protein: CASSQDGVYNYGYTF; CDR3 DNA: TGTGCCAGCAGCCAAGACGGGGTGTATAACTATGGCTACACCTTC
J gene: TRBJ2-7; D gene: TRBD1; V gene: TRBV2; clone size: once; CDR3 protein: CASTGTGSPYEQYF; CDR3 DNA: TGTGCCAGCACCGGGACAGGGTCTCCCTACGAGCAGTACTTC
J gene: TRBJ1-5; D gene: NA; V gene: TRBV19; clone size: few; CDR3 protein: CASTSVWGGSSNQPQHF; CDR3 DNA: TGTGCCAGTACCTCAGTATGGGGGGGGAGTAGCAATCAGCCCCAGCATTTT
J gene: TRBJ2-3; D gene: NA; V gene: TRBV7-9; clone size: NA; CDR3 protein: CASSRSSGPGDTQYF; CDR3 DNA: TGTGCCAGCAGCCGCAGCAGCGGGCCGGGGGATACGCAGTATTTT
J gene: TRBJ2-3; D gene: NA; V gene: TRBV10-3; clone size: once; CDR3 protein: CAIQGTSGTDTQYF; CDR3 DNA: TGTGCCATCCAGGGCACCTCGGGCACAGATACGCAGTATTTT
J gene: TRBJ2-2; D gene: TRBD1; V gene: TRBV7-6; clone size: NA; CDR3 protein: CASSFGQALTFKANTGELFF; CDR3 DNA: TGTGCCAGCAGCTTCGGACAGGCCCTTACCTTCAAGGCGAACACCGGGGAGCTGTTTTTT
J gene: TRBJ2-3; D gene: NA; V gene: TRBV9; clone size: NA; CDR3 protein: CASSVGLQDTTDTQYF; CDR3 DNA: TGTGCCAGCAGCGTTGGACTTCAAGACACCACAGATACGCAGTATTTT
J gene: TRBJ1-1; D gene: NA; V gene: TRBV6-4; clone size: NA; CDR3 protein: CASKEQGSVNTEAFF; CDR3 DNA: TGTGCCAGCAAGGAACAGGGAAGTGTGAACACTGAAGCTTTCTTT
J gene: TRBJ1-5; D gene: NA; V gene: TRBV21-1; clone size: NA; CDR3 protein: CASSYRYQPQHF; CDR3 DNA: TGTGCCAGCAGTTACAGGTATCAGCCCCAGCATTTT
J gene: TRBJ2-1; D gene: TRBD2; V gene: TRBV20-1; clone size: NA; CDR3 protein: CSASPRDGTSAPNEQFF; CDR3 DNA: TGCAGTGCTAGTCCCCGGGACGGGACTAGCGCCCCTAATGAGCAGTTCTTC
J gene: TRBJ2-7; D gene: TRBD2; V gene: TRBV7-7; clone size: few; CDR3 protein: CASRSPVPSGREYEQYF; CDR3 DNA: TGTGCCAGCAGGTCCCCGGTGCCTAGCGGGAGGGAATACGAGCAGTACTTC
J gene: TRBJ1-2; D gene: NA; V gene: TRBV7-9; clone size: NA; CDR3 protein: CASSLGGVGNYGYTF; CDR3 DNA: TGTGCCAGCAGCCTGGGGGGAGTCGGGAACTATGGCTACACCTTC
J gene: TRBJ1-2; D gene: TRBD1; V gene: TRBV11-2; clone size: NA; CDR3 protein: CASSRVRGIRYGYTF; CDR3 DNA: TGTGCCAGCAGCCGCGTCAGGGGGATCCGTTATGGCTACACCTTC
J gene: TRBJ1-2; D gene: NA; V gene: TRBV11-2; clone size: few; CDR3 protein: CASSSTGRYGYTF; CDR3 DNA: TGTGCCAGCAGCTCTACAGGGCGCTATGGCTACACCTTC
J gene: TRBJ1-1; D gene: TRBD1; V gene: TRBV6-5; clone size: NA; CDR3 protein: CATRGTGDTEAFF; CDR3 DNA: TGTGCCACCCGAGGGACAGGGGACACTGAAGCTTTCTTT
J gene: TRBJ2-1; D gene: NA; V gene: TRBV5-1; clone size: few; CDR3 protein: CASSLGLGGSYNEQFF; CDR3 DNA: TGCGCCAGCAGCTTGGGCCTCGGGGGCTCCTACAATGAGCAGTTCTTC
J gene: TRBJ2-7; D gene: NA; V gene: TRBV7-8; clone size: NA; CDR3 protein: CASSEAYEQYF; CDR3 DNA: TGTGCCAGCAGCGAAGCTTACGAGCAGTACTTC
J gene: TRBJ2-3; D gene: NA; V gene: TRBV7-7; clone size: NA; CDR3 protein: CASSSGLRRLLTDTQYF; CDR3 DNA: TGTGCCAGCAGCTCGGGATTGAGGAGACTTCTCACAGATACGCAGTATTTT
J gene: TRBJ1-1; D gene: NA; V gene: TRBV6-5; clone size: NA; CDR3 protein: CASVPTERGTEAFF; CDR3 DNA: TGTGCCAGCGTCCCGACAGAGCGAGGCACTGAAGCTTTCTTT
J gene: TRBJ1-6; D gene: TRBD1; V gene: TRBV6-6; clone size: NA; CDR3 protein: CASRTRITGESPLHF; CDR3 DNA: TGTGCCAGCAGGACCCGGATTACAGGGGAGTCACCCCTCCACTTT